The present entry profiles one T cell receptor beta chain with its context. Per the authors' pipeline: Estimation of nucleated cell counts was performed using reference gene primer amplification. Clones were sequenced by immunoSEQ multiplex PCR, and TCRdb holds only the in-frame ones, with some missing. V, J and clone size are taken as reported in that table, and D and trimming were inferred from the DNA itself. The sample holds 200,000 to 300,000 clones, around nine tenths seen once. This sample was included in a study of blood T cell repertoires in COVID-19. CDR3 length: 14 amino acids. Germline CDR1 and CDR2: MNHEY and SVGAGI. V gave up 2 bases and J gave up 6 bases; unmatched junction bases: 6.

This TCR was recovered from a man in his forties or fifties who had recovered from COVID-19. The material sequenced was peripheral blood. The genes are TRBV6-5 and TRBJ1-2; the match to TRBD1 covers 7 bases. The CDR3 DNA is TGTGCCAGCAGTTACGCCAGGGGGGCCGATGGCTACACCTTC. It translates to CASSYARGADGYTF.